A single sample gave rise to the 17 T cell receptor beta chains below, sequenced in a study of shared clonotypes between healthy human individuals (dated by TCRdb to 2020 to 2021). Receptor libraries were prepared by the immunoSEQ multiplex PCR assay. TCRdb re-hosts the immuneACCESS table, in-frame sequences only. Its copies lack some clones; in the studies checked, an unresolved V gene accounts for under half of them, and the cause for the rest is not known. Within this sample are about 2.4 million clones, with 93% of them counted one time only. The top ten constitute around 0.37% of the sample. Sequenced: naive CD4+ T cells from PBMCs. The cell subset or site label on this specimen signifies: CD45RA+ positively selected. All receptors come from a man younger than 30 in good health. Some clones in this sample may be carry-over from other donors' samples.

CDR3: CASSSTGNSEAFF. The DNA for the CDR3 is TGTGCCAGCAGCTCGACAGGGAATTCTGAAGCTTTCTTT. The rearrangement uses TRBV7-9 and TRBJ1-1, with TRBD1 matching 7 bases. CDR3 length: 13 residues. J lost 6 bases, V lost 4 bases, and 5 bases had no gene match. Germline CDR1 is SEHNR and CDR2 is FQNEAQ (reference sequence).

This chain joins TRBV28 and TRBJ1-6; 8 nucleotides agree with TRBD1. Per the germline V gene, CDR1 is MDHEN and CDR2 is SYDVKM. The CDR3 contains 16 residues. V lost 2 bases to trimming and J lost 10 bases; unmatched junction nucleotides: 10. In DNA, the CDR3 is TGTGCCAGCAGTTTAGGGCTGGACAGGGTTCTCTCACCCCTCCACTTT. It encodes CASSLGLDRVLSPLHF. The full variable domain, with the rest looked up from reference TRBV28 and TRBJ1-6, is DVKVTQSSRYLVKRTGEKVFLECVQDMDHENMFWYRQDPGLGLRLIYFSYDVKMKEKGDIPEGYSVSREKKERFSLILESASTNQTSMYLCASSLGLDRVLSPLHFGNGTRLTVT.

The chain combines TRBV29-1 with TRBJ1-1, with TRBD1 as a possible D gene (5 bases). CDR1 is SQVTM, CDR2 ANQGSEA, per germline. The length of the CDR3 is 14 residues. The V end lost 5 bases, the J end lost 0 bases, and 13 bases lay between the germline ends. The CDR3 loop is CSVRQQELNTEAFF. CDR3 DNA sequence: TGCAGCGTTAGACAACAGGAGCTGAACACTGAAGCTTTCTTT.

The rearrangement uses TRBV5-1 and TRBJ1-3; 7 nucleotides line up with TRBD1. J gave up 4 bases and V 4 bases, and 8 bases lay outside the gene matches. The germline CDR1 and CDR2 sequences are SGHRS and YFSETQ. This CDR3 contains 15 residues. The CDR3: CASSLLPGQGNTIYF. The DNA of the CDR3 is TGCGCCAGCAGCCTCCTACCGGGACAGGGAAACACCATATATTTT.

The chain links TRBV5-1 to TRBJ2-7; 11 bases are shared with TRBD1. The CDR3 spans 18 residues. Germline V gene lookup returns CDR1 SGHRS and CDR2 YFSETQ. V shed 4 bases and J 4 bases; nucleotides not matched to a gene: 16. CDR3 DNA sequence: TGCGCCAGCAGCAACCGGGACAGGGGGAGCGGGAAGGGTTACGAGCAGTACTTC. Translated, it gives CASSNRDRGSGKGYEQYF.

The gene calls are TRBV2 and TRBJ2-3; D is possibly TRBD1 or TRBD2 (5 bases each). This CDR3 comprises 15 residues. Germline-derived CDR1 and CDR2 are SNHLY and FYNNEI. Between the trimmed V and J ends, which lost 6 bases and 2 bases, there was a span of 15 bases. In DNA, the CDR3 is TGTGCCAGCAGCCCCAACGGGGACCCCACAGATACGCAGTATTTT. It yields the protein CASSPNGDPTDTQYF.

The chain combines TRBV19 with TRBJ2-2, with D hard to call. Germline CDR1 LNHDA, CDR2 SQIVND (reference sequence). This CDR3 spans 15 amino acids. The V gene lost 5 bases and the J gene lost 2 bases, with 12 bases spanning the gap. The CDR3 region has the DNA TGTGCCAGTAGTTACCGAGGACCCAACACCGGGGAGCTGTTTTTT. The encoded protein is CASSYRGPNTGELFF. The full variable domain, with the rest looked up from reference TRBV19 and TRBJ2-2, is DGGITQSPKYLFRKEGQNVTLSCEQNLNHDAMYWYRQDPGQGLRLIYYSQIVNDFQKGDIAEGYSVSREKKESFPLTVTSAQKNPTAFYLCASSYRGPNTGELFFGEGSRLTVL.

The chain combines TRBV5-6 with TRBJ1-2; 7 positions agree with TRBD1. The germline gives CDR1 SGHDT, CDR2 YYEEEE. Unmatched junction bases numbered 8, after V lost 4 bases and J lost 2 bases. This CDR3 has 15 amino acids. The CDR3 nucleotides read TGTGCCAGCAGCCAATACGGGACAGAAAACTATGGCTACACCTTC. This encodes CASSQYGTENYGYTF.

For this clone: This specimen includes other DNA sequences encoding the same CDR3. The chain carries TRBV9 and TRBJ2-2; 7 nucleotides match TRBD1. V was pared by 1 base and J by 5 bases, with 2 bases of the junction left unmatched. The germline V gene has CDR1 SGDLS and CDR2 YYNGEE. The CDR3 is 14 amino acids. This chain's CDR3 is CASSVTGVTGELFF. The CDR3 DNA reads as TGTGCCAGCAGCGTAACAGGGGTGACCGGGGAGCTGTTTTTT.

The chain combines TRBV27 with TRBJ2-1; 11 bases map to TRBD2. The trim removed 6 bases at V and 7 bases at J, leaving 11 bases unmatched. The germline gives CDR1 MNHEY, CDR2 SMNVEV (reference sequence). The CDR3 extends over 16 amino acids. DNA of the CDR3: TGTGCCAGCAGGAGTCAACTAGCGGGGGTATCGAATGAGCAGTTCTTC. Translated, it gives CASRSQLAGVSNEQFF.

V is TRBV5-1 and J is TRBJ2-1, with D tentatively TRBD2 (6 bases). Germline-derived CDR1 and CDR2 are SGHRS and YFSETQ. The CDR3 length is 14 residues. V lost 0 bases and J lost 7, with 11 bases in between. As DNA, the CDR3 is TGCGCCAGCAGCTTGGTCGTAGCGGCGAATGAGCAGTTCTTC. Protein product: CASSLVVAANEQFF.

J is TRBJ2-2 and V is TRBV6-1; TRBD2 is a possible D gene (5 bases). Germline values: CDR1 MNHNS, CDR2 SASEGT. Trimming cost V 6 bases and J 1 base, with 12 bases left between them. The CDR3 sequence is 15 residues long. In DNA form, the CDR3 reads TGTGCCAGCAGCTTAGCGATTAGGAACACCGGGGAGCTGTTTTTT. This codes for CASSLAIRNTGELFF.

On this clone: Other DNA sequences from this sample encode an identical CDR3 as well. The V and J genes are TRBV27 and TRBJ2-3; tentative D call: TRBD2 (7 bases). V was clipped by 3 bases and J by 2 bases, with 9 bases between them. The CDR3 totals 14 residues. CDR1 is MNHEY and CDR2 is SMNVEV in the germline V gene (reference sequence). DNA of the CDR3: TGTGCCAGCAGTTTTGGGGGGGCCACAGATACGCAGTATTTT. This sequence encodes CASSFGGATDTQYF.

The chain has TRBV5-1 and TRBJ2-5; D call uncertain. Trimming pared 3 bases from V and 3 bases from J, leaving 9 bases between. The CDR3 spans 13 residues. Looked up from germline, CDR1 is SGHRS and CDR2 is YFSETQ. The CDR3 DNA reads TGCGCCAGCAGCTCCGGACGGGAAGAGACCCAGTACTTC. The encoded protein is CASSSGREETQYF.

This chain uses TRBV7-9 with TRBJ1-1, with no clear D. V dropped 1 base and J dropped 4 bases, with 7 bases sitting between them. The CDR3 has 13 residues. Germline V gene data show CDR1 as SEHNR and CDR2 as FQNEAQ (reference sequence). CDR3 nucleotides: TGTGCCAGCAGCTTAGAGGTCCGCACTGAAGCTTTCTTT. This gives the protein CASSLEVRTEAFF.

J is TRBJ2-7 and V is TRBV10-1; D is possibly TRBD1 (8 bases). Looked up from germline, CDR1 is WNHNN and CDR2 is SYGVQD (reference sequence). CDR3 length: 14 amino acids. Trimming stripped 7 bases from V and 5 bases from J, with 18 bases between. CDR3 sequence reads: CASKDRATSNEQYF. Written as DNA, the CDR3 is TGCGCCAGCAAGGACAGGGCGACTAGCAACGAGCAGTACTTC.

The chain is built from TRBV5-1 and TRBJ2-2, with 8 bases fitting TRBD2. CDR1 and CDR2 from the germline V gene are SGHRS and YFSETQ. J gave up 3 bases and V 2 bases, and 6 bases lay outside the gene matches. There are 16 residues in the CDR3. Here the CDR3 DNA reads TGCGCCAGCAGCTTTTTAGCGGGGACATACACCGGGGAGCTGTTTTTT. Its protein is CASSFLAGTYTGELFF.